The sequence of this TCR beta chain was determined in a study of identical twins. Regarding this clonotype: Its antigen is unknown.

Whole-study findings and limits: Beta out-of-frame sequences showed weaker excess twin sharing.

CDR3 length equals 14 residues. Germline V gives CDR1 KGHSH, CDR2 LQKENI. The V and J ends lost 8 bases and 6 bases, in that order; junction bases with no gene match: 13. Via MiXCR, TCRdb re-called the 5' RACE reads, giving one row per CDR3 protein. Of about 20,000 distinct CDR3 sequences detected, 69% appear once; the ten largest clones hold 5.5% to 7.5%. The TCR comes from a woman in her late teens or twenties in good health. This table probably holds off-target reads from a library built for another chain. The V gene is TRBV18, the J gene TRBJ2-7, with 7 bases that match TRBD2. The source material was memory (CD45RO+) T cells sorted from blood. The CDR3 DNA is TGTGCCAGCCGAGGTGGCGGGAGAGCGGGCGAGCAGTACTTC. Amino acid sequence: CASRGGGRAGEQYF.